These 10 T cell receptor beta chains originate from one sample sequenced in a study of shared clonotypes between healthy human individuals. Here immunoSEQ multiplex PCR was the method, and the copy in TCRdb shows in-frame clones only, minus some. Among roughly 410,000 clones listed, about 96% were seen once. Sequenced sample: memory CD8+ T cells sorted from blood. Subset here: CD45RO+ cells pooled with CCR7-negative TemRA cells. These receptors came from a man aged 25-40 years in good health.

The chain employs TRBV28 and TRBJ1-5, with 8 bases lining up with TRBD1. Trimming removed 5 bases from V and 5 bases from J; junction bases left unmatched: 14. Germline V gene data show CDR1 as MDHEN and CDR2 as SYDVKM. This CDR3 region has 17 residues. The DNA for the CDR3 is TGTGCCAGCAGTCATTACCCCCTACAGGGGGGGGATCAGCCCCAGCATTTT. This sequence encodes CASSHYPLQGGDQPQHF.

V usage is TRBV14 and J usage is TRBJ2-7; no clear D gene. This CDR3 contains 12 residues. The V gene lost 0 bases and the J gene lost 11 bases, with 11 bases spanning the gap. CDR1 and CDR2 from the germline V gene are SGHDN and FVKESK. The CDR3 is CASSQDKAGEYF. In DNA form, the CDR3 reads TGTGCCAGCAGCCAAGATAAGGCAGGTGAGTACTTC.

This clone appeared once. The chain links TRBV28 to TRBJ2-5, with TRBD2 identical over 9 bases. CDR3 length: 17 amino acids. Losses at the gene ends were 5 bases for V and 1 base for J; bases not matched to a gene: 11. The germline gives CDR1 MDHEN, CDR2 SYDVKM. In DNA form, the CDR3 reads TGTGCCAGCAGTAGATTACGAGCGGGAGGACGCCAAGAGACCCAGTACTTC. As protein: CASSRLRAGGRQETQYF.

CDR3 sequence reads: CASSSSGQGSGNTIYF. For the CDR3, the DNA is TGTGCCAGCAGTTCATCGGGACAGGGCTCTGGAAACACCATATATTTT. This rearrangement joins TRBV6-5 to TRBJ1-3; the match to TRBD1 covers 9 bases. V lost 4 bases, J lost 0 bases, and 4 bases stayed unmatched. This CDR3 comprises 16 residues. Germline V gene lookup returns CDR1 MNHEY and CDR2 SVGAGI.

The CDR3 region is CASSIMGGPETQYF. CDR3 DNA: TGTGCCAGCAGCATCATGGGGGGGCCGGAGACCCAGTACTTC. This chain connects TRBV7-3 to TRBJ2-5; D may be TRBD2 (7 bases). The V gene's germline CDR1 is SGHTA and CDR2 FQGTGA. V lost 5 bases to trimming and J lost 5 bases, with 15 bases between them. The CDR3 totals 14 residues.

The gene calls are TRBV4-1 and TRBJ1-4, with D uncertain. Trimming removed 5 bases from V and 0 bases from J, with 7 bases in between. Looked up from germline, CDR1 is MGHRA and CDR2 is YSYEKL. CDR3 length equals 14 residues. CDR3 residues: CASSGQPTNEKLFF. As DNA, the CDR3 is TGCGCCAGCAGCGGTCAGCCAACTAATGAAAAACTGTTTTTT.

The chain links TRBV5-8 to TRBJ1-5, with a possible D match to TRBD1 (6 bases). The CDR3 sequence is 15 residues long. In germline, CDR1 is SGHTS, CDR2 YDEGEE. The V end lost 2 bases, the J end lost 6 bases, and 15 bases lay between the germline ends. CDR3 DNA sequence: TGTGCCAGCAGCTTATCGGCAGGGGATTTTCAGCCCCAGCATTTT. Protein: CASSLSAGDFQPQHF.

A remark on this clone: The junction differs from germline at one of its ends, possibly a read error. The chain carries TRBV7-7 and TRBJ2-1; weak D call: TRBD1 (6 bases). Germline V lookup: CDR1 SSHAT, CDR2 FNYEAQ (reference sequence). The CDR3 totals 14 residues. CDR3 region: CASSLLGTYNEQFF. In DNA form, the CDR3 reads TGTGCTAGCAGCCTTCTCGGGACATACAATGAGCAGTTCTTC.

This chain's CDR3 is CASSFVSGRNYEQYF. CDR3 DNA: TGTGCCAGCAGTTTCGTTAGCGGGAGGAACTACGAGCAGTACTTC. V gene TRBV6-5 combines with J gene TRBJ2-7; 10 bases are a match to TRBD2. The CDR3 has 15 residues. V was pared by 4 bases and J by 3 bases, with 6 bases of the junction left unmatched. CDR1 and CDR2 from the germline V gene are MNHEY and SVGAGI.

The chain links TRBV7-2 to TRBJ2-1; D gene unclear. Germline lookup yields CDR1 SGHTA and CDR2 FQGNSA. Trimming took off 0 bases at V and 6 bases at J, with 15 bases between the two ends. This CDR3 is 16 amino acids long. The CDR3 loop reads CASSLAALPPANEQFF. CDR3 in DNA: TGTGCCAGCAGCTTAGCTGCCTTACCCCCTGCCAATGAGCAGTTCTTC.